The clone carrying this T cell receptor (beta chain) was observed a handful of times. Its antigen is unidentified. CDR3 length: 14 amino acids. The V end was cut by 7 bases, the J end by 1 base, with 10 bases between. Germline CDR1 LNHDA, CDR2 SQIVND (reference sequence). This specimen comes from a study of T cell responses to AZD1222 COVID-19 vaccine. Sequenced by immunoSEQ multiplex PCR; TCRdb stores in-frame clones only, minus some. The sample carries roughly 70,000 clones, 70% to 90% recorded once. Analysis merged second doses at about 4 or about 12 weeks. Study results and caveats: The span of vaccine-associated CD4 TCRs extended across spike, with dominance at 160-218 and 743-854. It should be noted that donors were predominantly white British and more often female, and clonal diversity was possibly underestimated.

The source material was peripheral blood, sampled 28 days after the second AZD1222 dose. The clonotype was recovered from an adult who received the AZD1222 COVID-19 vaccine. The V gene is TRBV19, the J gene TRBJ2-2, with D uncertain. CDR3 coding DNA: TGTGCCAGTACTCCTAGGCGGAACACCGGGGAGCTGTTTTTT. Translated: CASTPRRNTGELFF.